The 4 T cell receptor beta chains below were found in one sample sequenced in a study of beta chain features in type 1 diabetes. The study, taken as a whole, reports: When Type 1 diabetes patients were examined, their TCRB CDR3s proved moderately but significantly shorter in all four CD4+ subsets.

The whole isolated RNA underwent reverse transcription, so sequencing captured expressed TCRB transcripts. Using immunoSEQ multiplex PCR, the repertoire was profiled, and TCRdb retains in-frame clones only, with some absent. The repertoire consists of fewer than 25,000 clones, with 55% to 75% occurring once and the leading ten covering less than 5.5%. Their cognate antigens are unknown. Sequencing was performed on Tregs from blood. These receptor sequences come from a young man with type 1 diabetes.

This sequence joins TRBV5-1 and TRBJ2-5; tentative D call: TRBD1 (5 bases). TRBJ2-7 matches the DNA end more closely, so the J call is doubtful. Germline lookup yields CDR1 SGHRS and CDR2 YFSETQ. The CDR3 contains 14 residues. The CDR3 sequence is CASSFSGMTYEQYF. The CDR3 bases are TGCGCCAGCAGCTTTTCAGGGATGACCTACGAGCAGTACTTC.

A single count supports this clone. The CDR3 region is CASSLAGEGSYGYTF. In nucleotides, the CDR3 is TGCGCCAGCAGCTTAGCGGGGGAGGGTAGCTATGGCTACACCTTC. The V and J genes are TRBV5-1 and TRBJ1-2, with a tentative D call TRBD1 (5 bases). The length of the CDR3 is 15 residues. From germline, CDR1 is SGHRS and CDR2 YFSETQ. V dropped 2 bases and J dropped 4 bases, with 15 bases sitting between them.

This chain links TRBV5-5 with TRBJ2-5; 8 positions agree with TRBD2. The germline CDR1 and CDR2 sequences are SGHKS and YYEKEE (reference sequence). V shed 0 bases and J 8 bases; nucleotides not matched to a gene: 12. The CDR3 length is 16 residues. The CDR3 DNA reads as TGTGCCAGCAGCTTGGGGCTAGCGGGCGGGCTAGGAACCCAGTACTTC. As protein: CASSLGLAGGLGTQYF.

This clone has a handful of counts. The CDR3 region is CASTPGLAGNIQYF. The CDR3 region has the DNA TGTGCCAGCACCCCTGGACTAGCGGGAAACATTCAGTACTTC. The V gene is TRBV28, the J gene TRBJ2-4; 11 bases are a match to TRBD2. Germline lookup yields CDR1 MDHEN and CDR2 SYDVKM. The CDR3 sequence is 14 residues long. V lost 7 bases, J lost 6 bases, and 5 bases stayed unmatched.